The 21 T cell receptor beta chains below come from one sample, sequenced in a study of post-analysis software for immune sequencing data. Whole-study results and caveats: Five TRBV segments, including TRBV5-6, TRBV5-1 and TRBV20-1, were more frequent in patients than controls.

Their antigens are not known. Carried by the TCR beta cDNA libraries were unique molecular identifiers. Via MiXCR, TCRdb re-called the PCR reads, giving one row per CDR3 protein. This sample has roughly 400,000 distinct CDR3 sequences; approximately 38% occur once, and the top ten carry around 8%. The sequenced sample consisted of blood. The source of these receptors is a girl between 2 and 10 years old with multiple sclerosis.

The J gene is TRBJ2-5, the V gene TRBV7-9, with 7 bases lining up with TRBD2. V gave up 2 bases and J gave up 3 bases; unmatched junction bases: 21. This CDR3 is 20 amino acids long. The V gene's germline CDR1 is SEHNR and CDR2 FQNEAQ (reference sequence). The chain's CDR3 is CASSLSHGRERSRGEETQYF. Here the CDR3 DNA reads TGTGCCAGCAGCTTATCTCACGGGCGGGAGAGGTCCCGTGGGGAAGAGACCCAGTACTTC.

J is TRBJ2-7 and V is TRBV5-6; D uncertain. V lost 0 bases, J lost 0 bases, and 7 bases lay in between. Germline lookup yields CDR1 SGHDT and CDR2 YYEEEE. The CDR3 has 14 residues. Here the CDR3 DNA reads TGTGCCAGCAGCTTGGCCGGGTTCTCCTACGAGCAGTACTTC. This encodes CASSLAGFSYEQYF.

CDR3 in DNA: TGTGCCAGCAGCTTGGCCGGGAGAGATTACAATGAGCAGTTCTTC. It translates to CASSLAGRDYNEQFF. The V and J genes are TRBV5-4 and TRBJ2-1; tentative D call: TRBD2 (6 bases). There are 15 residues in the CDR3. V was trimmed by 0 bases and J by 4 bases, leaving 11 bases between them. CDR1 and CDR2 (germline): SGHNT, YYREEE (reference sequence).

This clonotype was counted a single time. The V call is TRBV4-1, the J call TRBJ1-2; D gene ambiguous. CDR3 length equals 16 residues. With 1 base removed from V and 4 bases from J, the gap between germline ends came to 16 bases. Germline CDR1 reads MGHRA; CDR2 reads YSYEKL. CDR3 sequence: CASSQGQRDQSYGYTF. In DNA, the CDR3 is TGCGCCAGCAGCCAAGGACAACGTGATCAAAGCTATGGCTACACCTTC.

This clonotype was picked up a small number of times. The CDR3 DNA follows: TGTGCCAGCAGCTCCGACAGGGGGCTTTATAGCAATCAGCCCCAGCATTTT. This codes for CASSSDRGLYSNQPQHF. The rearrangement joins TRBV6-6 to TRBJ1-5; TRBD1 aligns across 10 bases. Germline loops: CDR1 MNHNY, CDR2 SVGAGI (reference sequence). Trimming took 6 bases from V and 0 from J; bases not matched to a gene: 8. The CDR3 loop spans 17 amino acids.

About this clonotype itself: One end of the junction does not line up with germline, which may come from a read error. The genes are TRBV5-1 and TRBJ2-7; TRBD1 might be the D (6 bases). The CDR3 runs to 14 residues. Germline-derived CDR1 and CDR2 are SGHRS and YFSETQ. This CDR3 is CVSSSSGQSYEQYF. CDR3 DNA: TGCGTCAGCAGCTCCTCCGGACAGTCCTACGAGCAGTACTTC.

V usage is TRBV6-1 and J usage is TRBJ2-7; 12 bases map to TRBD2. The CDR3 has 16 residues. The junction had 9 bases not matched to a gene; V was cut back by 6 bases and J by 3 bases. CDR1 is MNHNS, CDR2 SASEGT, per germline. CDR3 in DNA: TGTGCCAGCAGAAGACAGCTAGCGGGAGGGAACTACGAGCAGTACTTC. Its protein product is CASRRQLAGGNYEQYF.

CDR3 loop: CASSFGTASYEQYF. CDR3 in DNA: TGTGCCAGCAGCTTTGGGACCGCCTCCTACGAGCAGTACTTC. The rearrangement joins TRBV7-9 to TRBJ2-7; D possibly matches TRBD1 or TRBD2 (5 bases each). CDR3 size: 14 residues. Trimming stripped 3 bases from V and 0 bases from J, with 9 bases between. Germline V gives CDR1 SEHNR, CDR2 FQNEAQ (reference sequence). The entire variable domain, with the rest obtained from reference TRBV7-9 and TRBJ2-7, is as follows: DTGVSQNPRHKITKRGQNVTFRCDPISEHNRLYWYRQTLGQGPEFLTYFQNEAQLEKSRLLSDRFSAERPKGSFSTLEIQRTEQGDSAMYLCASSFGTASYEQYFGPGTRLTVT.

This clonotype was observed once. V and J are TRBV4-2 and TRBJ2-1; D ambiguous. The CDR3 is 17 residues long. The germline V gene encodes CDR1 LGHNA and CDR2 YNFKEQ. Trimming stripped 6 bases from V and 0 bases from J, with 18 bases between. The CDR3 DNA is TGTGCCAGCAGAGCAAGTCCTGGCTTAGACTCCTACAATGAGCAGTTCTTC. It is translated as CASRASPGLDSYNEQFF.

The chain combines TRBV2 with TRBJ2-1; D is unclear. The CDR3 runs to 13 residues. The germline CDR1 and CDR2 sequences are SNHLY and FYNNEI. V lost 2 bases and J lost 4, with 6 bases in between. The CDR3 coding sequence is TGTGCCAGCAGTGAAACGGAGTACAATGAGCAGTTCTTC. This encodes CASSETEYNEQFF.

This chain uses TRBV5-1 with TRBJ2-1; D tentatively fits TRBD1 or TRBD2 (6 bases each). Per germline, CDR1 SGHRS and CDR2 YFSETQ. This CDR3 is built from 16 residues. The V end lost 4 bases, the J end lost 4 bases, and 18 bases lay between the germline ends. CDR3 bases: TGCGCCAGCAGCGGGTGGGGGGCCGACATATACAATGAGCAGTTCTTC. Residues: CASSGWGADIYNEQFF.

CDR3 sequence (DNA): TGTGCCAGCAGCCTTGGGTCTCGTAGGACCGCACGGGGCAATGAGCAGTTCTTC. Amino acids: CASSLGSRRTARGNEQFF. This chain uses TRBV12-3 or TRBV12-4 with TRBJ2-1; maybe TRBD2 (5 bases). Trimming pared 6 bases from V and 6 bases from J, leaving 27 bases between. The CDR3 spans 18 residues.

The chain links TRBV25-1 to TRBJ2-3; TRBD2 aligns across 11 bases. The V gene's germline CDR1 is MGHDK and CDR2 SYGVNS. V shed 2 bases, J shed 2 bases, and the junction held 3 bases outside the gene matches. This CDR3 is built from 16 residues. The CDR3 sequence: CASSELAGGSTDTQYF. The CDR3 DNA sequence: TGTGCCAGCAGTGAACTAGCGGGAGGTTCCACAGATACGCAGTATTTT.

A few counts support this clonotype. This chain links TRBV20-1 with TRBJ1-5; unclear D gene. V shed 2 bases and J shed 4 bases, with 15 bases lying between them. CDR1 and CDR2 (germline): DFQATT, SNEGSKA (reference sequence). The CDR3 runs 15 residues. CDR3 sequence: CSARFGGRENQPQHF. The CDR3 DNA sequence: TGCAGTGCTAGATTCGGAGGGCGGGAGAATCAGCCCCAGCATTTT.

The sample holds a few counts of this clonotype. The chain recombines TRBV29-1 with TRBJ1-4; 11 positions match TRBD1. With 4 bases clipped from V and 7 bases from J, the junction kept 5 bases outside the gene matches. The germline CDR1 and CDR2 sequences are SQVTM and ANQGSEA. The CDR3 sequence is 14 residues long. CDR3 sequence (DNA): TGCAGCGTTGGGACAGGGGGCTCGGGTGAAAAACTGTTTTTT. It codes for CSVGTGGSGEKLFF.

The V and J genes are TRBV12-3 or TRBV12-4 and TRBJ2-7; the match to TRBD1 covers 9 bases. J was trimmed by 4 bases and V by 4 bases; bases with no gene match: 5. This CDR3 region has 14 residues. CDR3 in amino acids: CASSWGDREYEQYF. DNA for the CDR3: TGTGCCAGCAGTTGGGGGGACAGGGAATACGAGCAGTACTTC.

The chain recombines TRBV11-1 with TRBJ1-1, with 7 bases matching TRBD1. The CDR3 totals 13 residues. Germline V CDR1 and CDR2: SGHAT, FQDESV (reference sequence). V gave up 3 bases and J gave up 4 bases; unmatched junction bases: 2. CDR3 amino acids: CASSLDRPTEAFF. The CDR3 coding sequence is TGTGCCAGCAGCTTGGACAGGCCCACTGAAGCTTTCTTT.

The chain links TRBV20-1 to TRBJ2-1; possible D gene TRBD2, 5 bases. V dropped 0 bases and J dropped 6 bases, with 12 bases sitting between them. Germline loops: CDR1 DFQATT, CDR2 SNEGSKA (reference sequence). The CDR3 length is 14 residues. The CDR3 spells CSARDSLAGNEQFF. The CDR3 nucleotides are TGCAGTGCTAGAGATAGCCTAGCTGGCAATGAGCAGTTCTTC.

The rearrangement joins TRBV4-1 to TRBJ2-3; D remains unclear. Germline V lookup: CDR1 MGHRA, CDR2 YSYEKL. The germline V and J ends were trimmed by 7 bases and 6 bases, with 14 bases remaining between them. This CDR3 is 13 amino acids long. CDR3 nucleotide sequence: TGCGCCAGCAAAACGGAAGTAACGGATACGCAGTATTTT. Translating gives CASKTEVTDTQYF.

This clonotype appeared a few times. The chain links TRBV29-1 to TRBJ2-3, with 7 nucleotides matching TRBD2. The germline CDR1 and CDR2 sequences are SQVTM and ANQGSEA. With V trimmed by 7 bases and J by 1 base, 8 bases remained unmatched. CDR3 length equals 14 residues. CDR3 DNA sequence: TGCAGCGCCTCGGGCGGGAGAGGCACAGATACGCAGTATTTT. It yields the protein CSASGGRGTDTQYF.

A few counts support this clonotype. J is TRBJ2-4 and V is TRBV7-9; perhaps D is TRBD1 or TRBD2 (5 bases each). Deletions cut 3 bases from V and 2 bases from J, with 23 bases between. The germline gives CDR1 SEHNR, CDR2 FQNEAQ (reference sequence). This CDR3 comprises 19 residues. Here the CDR3 reads CASSFGGLISRETKNIQYF. Here the CDR3 DNA reads TGTGCCAGCAGCTTTGGCGGTCTTATCTCCAGGGAGACCAAAAACATTCAGTACTTC.